The T cell receptor (beta chain) under discussion was sequenced for a study of T cells in pancreatic ductal adenocarcinoma. Study-level points and caveats: Results skew toward the minority of patients with early-stage disease. Blood clonality (approximately 0.07) did not differ significantly from tumor (around 0.1). Unique clonotypes were roughly 8-fold more numerous in blood than in tumor. Enrichment of CD45RO+ effector over naive T cells in tumors may bias clonality.

Surgery without prior neoadjuvant therapy was the treatment of the selected pancreatic ductal adenocarcinoma patients. Of note for this clone: The antigen is undetermined.

From germline, CDR1 is GTSNPN and CDR2 SVGIG (reference sequence). The ends lost 3 bases at V and 1 base at J; junction bases unmatched: 10. This CDR3 comprises 19 residues. Sequencing was performed with immunoSEQ multiplex PCR; in TCRdb, only in-frame clones are kept and a portion is missing. The sample comprises over 15,000 clones, about 93% of which are singletons, and approximately 17% rests with the top ten. The chain couples TRBV30 to TRBJ2-2; 14 bases match TRBD2. The receptor comes from a human donor with pancreatic ductal adenocarcinoma. The sequenced sample consisted of PBMCs. In DNA, the CDR3 is TGTGCCTGGAGAATCACGGGACTAGCGGGAGTGTTGAACACCGGGGAGCTGTTTTTT. This encodes CAWRITGLAGVLNTGELFF.